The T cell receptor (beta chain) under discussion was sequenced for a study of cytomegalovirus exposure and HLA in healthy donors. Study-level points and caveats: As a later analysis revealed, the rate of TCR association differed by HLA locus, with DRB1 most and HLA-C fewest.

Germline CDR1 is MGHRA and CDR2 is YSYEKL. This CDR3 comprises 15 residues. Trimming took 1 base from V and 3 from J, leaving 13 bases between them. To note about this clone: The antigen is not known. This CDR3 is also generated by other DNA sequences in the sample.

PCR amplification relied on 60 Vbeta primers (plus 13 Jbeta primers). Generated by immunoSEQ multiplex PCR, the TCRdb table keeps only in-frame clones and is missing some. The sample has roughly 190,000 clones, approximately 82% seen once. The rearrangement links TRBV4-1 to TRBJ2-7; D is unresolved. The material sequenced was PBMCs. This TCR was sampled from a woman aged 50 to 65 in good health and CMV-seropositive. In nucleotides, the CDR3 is TGCGCCAGCAGCCAAGCCGGTCAGGAAATCTACGAGCAGTACTTC. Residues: CASSQAGQEIYEQYF.